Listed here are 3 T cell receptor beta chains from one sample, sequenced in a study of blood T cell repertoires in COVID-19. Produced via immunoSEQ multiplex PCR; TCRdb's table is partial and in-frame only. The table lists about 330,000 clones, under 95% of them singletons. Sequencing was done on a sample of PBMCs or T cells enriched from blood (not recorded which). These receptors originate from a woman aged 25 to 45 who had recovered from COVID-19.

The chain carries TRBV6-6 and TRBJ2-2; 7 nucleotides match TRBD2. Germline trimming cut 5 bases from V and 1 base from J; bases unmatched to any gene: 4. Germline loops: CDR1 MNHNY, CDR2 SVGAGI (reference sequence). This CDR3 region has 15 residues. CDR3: CASSGRARNTGELFF. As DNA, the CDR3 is TGTGCCAGCAGTGGGAGGGCCAGGAACACCGGGGAGCTGTTTTTT.

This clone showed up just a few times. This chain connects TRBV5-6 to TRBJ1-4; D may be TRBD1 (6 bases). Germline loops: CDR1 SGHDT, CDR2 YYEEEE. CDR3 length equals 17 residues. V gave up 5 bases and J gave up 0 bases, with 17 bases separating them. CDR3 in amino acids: CASRKFEGGPTNEKLFF. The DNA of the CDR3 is TGTGCCAGCAGGAAATTTGAGGGGGGGCCAACTAATGAAAAACTGTTTTTT.

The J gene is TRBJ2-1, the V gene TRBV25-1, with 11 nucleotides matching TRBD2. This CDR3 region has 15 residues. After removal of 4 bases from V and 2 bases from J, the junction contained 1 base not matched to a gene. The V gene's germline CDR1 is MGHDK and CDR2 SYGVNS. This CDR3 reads CASSVAGGTYNEQFF. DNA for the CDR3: TGTGCCAGCAGTGTAGCGGGGGGGACCTACAATGAGCAGTTCTTC. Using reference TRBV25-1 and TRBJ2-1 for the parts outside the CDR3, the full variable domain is EADIYQTPRYLVIGTGKKITLECSQTMGHDKMYWYQQDPGMELHLIHYSYGVNSTEKGDLSSESTVSRIRTEHFPLTLESARPSHTSQYLCASSVAGGTYNEQFFGPGTRLTVL.